This T cell receptor beta chain was captured in a study of blood T cell repertoires in COVID-19 (dated by TCRdb to the early 2020s). Background on the whole study: The collaborator samples originated in the United States, Italy and Spain and spanned the acute and convalescent phases of COVID-19. The material from the prospective study consisted of cDNA or gDNA derived from T cells, B-cell-depleted T cells, or PBMCs. Samples were obtained from the ongoing ImmuneRACE study (first 160 participants) and from about 1,300 subjects provided by 6 global collaborators. Where available, HLA class I and class II types were taken from metadata supplied by the sample provider and were not determined by assay-based typing. The repertoires were released in a freely available public database intended as a resource for research on the immune response to SARS-CoV-2. The sample metadata nearly always contained a de-identified subject ID, COVID-19 status, age in years and sex. The dataset comprised deeply sampled blood TCRbeta repertoires from subjects exposed to, actively infected with, or recovered from COVID-19.

Here is what the overall study found, with its caveats: How much clinical and demographic metadata was included differed by source and by participant, and the metadata was provided uncurated.

This clone has more than one count but fewer than ten. This clone's antigen is unknown. No much larger clonotype is one base removed from it; base qualities were not supplied. Including the terminal cysteine and phenylalanine, the CDR3 comprises 16 residues. CDR3 DNA is the only sequence kept; it has 48 bases, read in frame from the first base. V is trimmed back by 2 bases and J by 10 bases, and the junction contains 10 bases that no gene match accounts for. Per the germline V gene, MGHRA is the CDR1 and YSYEKL is the CDR2. Whole blood was collected in K2EDTA tubes by collaborating institutions according to the institutions' own protocols. For TCRbeta analysis, collaborator samples were shipped as frozen whole blood, as isolated PBMCs, or as DNA extracted from either sample type. TCRbeta CDR3 regions were amplified from genomic DNA using the immunoSEQ Assay, a bias-controlled multiplex PCR. Regarding the original processing steps: The number of nucleated cells in each sample was estimated from the amplification of reference gene primers within the assay. To quantify the absolute abundance of each unique TCRbeta CDR3 rearrangement, sequence reads were collapsed and filtered. For each sample, productive Simpson clonality was calculated as the square root of Simpson's diversity index over productive rearrangements. Held by TCRdb, this immuneACCESS table contains in-frame sequences only and omits some clones. Under half of the omission traces to an unresolved V gene where checked; the cause of the rest is unknown. For V, J and clone size, that table is used; D and trimming come from the DNA. The table for this sample lists 150,000 to 200,000 clones; about 80% of them were counted only once. The ten largest clones take up 8.1% of the sample.

The chain is encoded by TRBV4-1 joined to TRBJ1-6, with TRBD1 identical over 8 junction bases. The sequenced sample was peripheral blood. The origin of this receptor is a man aged 55 to 70 with acute or convalescent COVID-19. At the DNA level, the sequence is TGCGCCAGCAGCCAACCCCGACAGGGGAACAACTCACCCCTCCACTTT. Translation gives CASSQPRQGNNSPLHF.